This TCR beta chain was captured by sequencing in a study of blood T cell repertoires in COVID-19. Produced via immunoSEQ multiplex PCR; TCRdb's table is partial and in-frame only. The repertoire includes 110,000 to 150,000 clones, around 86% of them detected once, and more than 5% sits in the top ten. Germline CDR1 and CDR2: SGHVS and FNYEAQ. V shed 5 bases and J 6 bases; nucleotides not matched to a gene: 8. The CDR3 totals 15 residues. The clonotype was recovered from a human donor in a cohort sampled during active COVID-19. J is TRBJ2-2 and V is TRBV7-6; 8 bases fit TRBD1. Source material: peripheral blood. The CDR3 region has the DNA TGTGCCAGCAGCCCCGGACAGGGATACTCCGGGGAGCTGTTTTTT. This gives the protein CASSPGQGYSGELFF.